A selection of T cell receptor beta chains follows, all from one sample in a study of control samples from healthy donors and cancer patients. The assay was immunoSEQ multiplex PCR, and TCRdb's table has in-frame clones only and misses some. Of more than 95,000 clones in the sample, 85% to 90% were seen once. What was sequenced was PBMCs. These receptor sequences come from a woman aged 45-65 years with colorectal cancer. CDR3s include the opening cysteine and the closing phenylalanine or tryptophan. D genes are given only for firm matches.

d_gene: NA
j_gene: TRBJ2-3
v_gene: TRBV6-5
CDR3nt: TGTGCCAGCAGCTCCGGGGGGCCCCTCCCAGATACGCAGTATTTT
CDR3aa: CASSSGGPLPDTQYF

d_gene: NA
j_gene: TRBJ1-4
v_gene: TRBV27
CDR3nt: TGTGCCAGCAGTGTGTTAGGGACAACTAATGAAAAACTGTTTTTT
CDR3aa: CASSVLGTTNEKLFF

d_gene: NA
j_gene: TRBJ1-1
v_gene: TRBV2
CDR3nt: TGTGCCAGCAGTTCCCCCCCTGTGAACACTGAAGCTTTCTTT
CDR3aa: CASSSPPVNTEAFF

d_gene: TRBD1
j_gene: TRBJ1-5
v_gene: TRBV19
CDR3nt: TGTGCCAGTAGTCAGGGGGATCAGGGCAATCAGCCCCAGCATTTT
CDR3aa: CASSQGDQGNQPQHF

d_gene: NA
j_gene: TRBJ1-6
v_gene: TRBV19
CDR3nt: TGTGCCAGTAGTCCCGGGACGGGTAATTCACCCCTCCACTTT
CDR3aa: CASSPGTGNSPLHF

d_gene: NA
j_gene: TRBJ1-1
v_gene: TRBV5-1
CDR3nt: TGCGCCAGCAGTAAGTCAGGGGCGGGGGAGAACACTGAAGCTTTCTTT
CDR3aa: CASSKSGAGENTEAFF

d_gene: NA
j_gene: TRBJ1-5
v_gene: TRBV4-2
CDR3nt: TGTGCCAGCAGCCCGAGATTTCAGGGAGGTCAGCCCCAGCATTTT
CDR3aa: CASSPRFQGGQPQHF

d_gene: NA
j_gene: TRBJ2-7
v_gene: TRBV3-1/TRBV3-2
CDR3nt: TGTGCCAGCAGCCAAGAAATCACGGTCCTCTCCTACGAGCAGTACTTC
CDR3aa: CASSQEITVLSYEQYF

d_gene: TRBD1
j_gene: TRBJ2-2
v_gene: TRBV5-1
CDR3nt: TGCGCCAGTCGGAGACAGGGCGGGTCCGGGGAGCTGTTTTTT
CDR3aa: CASRRQGGSGELFF

d_gene: TRBD1
j_gene: TRBJ2-1
v_gene: TRBV3-1/TRBV3-2
CDR3nt: TGTGCCAGCAGCCAAGAATTAGCCAGGGGGCATGAGCAGTTCTTC
CDR3aa: CASSQELARGHEQFF